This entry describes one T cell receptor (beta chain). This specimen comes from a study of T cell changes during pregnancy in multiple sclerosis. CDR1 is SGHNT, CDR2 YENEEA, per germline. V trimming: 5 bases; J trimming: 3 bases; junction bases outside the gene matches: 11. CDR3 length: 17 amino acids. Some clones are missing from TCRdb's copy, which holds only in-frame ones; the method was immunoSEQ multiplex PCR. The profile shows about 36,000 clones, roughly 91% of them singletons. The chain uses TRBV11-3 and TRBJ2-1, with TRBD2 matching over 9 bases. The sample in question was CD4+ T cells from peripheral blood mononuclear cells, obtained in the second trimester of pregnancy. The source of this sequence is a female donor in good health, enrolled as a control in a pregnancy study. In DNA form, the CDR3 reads TGTGCCAGCAGCCCCTTCCGGGCTAGCGGGGACTACAATGAGCAGTTCTTC. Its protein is CASSPFRASGDYNEQFF.